This T cell receptor (beta chain) was observed in a study of shared clonotypes between healthy human individuals. Findings and limits, study-wide: Generally, naive subsets came out with larger estimated richness than memory subsets. Roughly 5% of naive CD4 clonotypes were common to four donors.

The V end was cut by 7 bases, the J end by 2 bases, with 15 bases between. The germline CDR1 and CDR2 sequences are SGHRS and YFSETQ. CDR3 length: 15 residues. Assay runs were performed at deep level. Assay used: immunoSEQ multiplex PCR; TCRdb lists only in-frame clones, some missing. The sample includes around 2.3 million clones, roughly 95% of them seen just once. A single count supports this clone. As yet, its antigen is unknown. The specimen was naive CD4+ T cells sorted from blood. Subset of the sample: CD45RA+ positively selected. The J gene is TRBJ2-2, the V gene TRBV5-1, with D possibly being TRBD1 (6 bases). This clonotype originated in a man younger than 35 in good health. This CDR3 is CASSELGGNTGELFF. CDR3 sequence (DNA): TGCGCCAGCTCCGAACTAGGGGGAAACACCGGGGAGCTGTTTTTT.